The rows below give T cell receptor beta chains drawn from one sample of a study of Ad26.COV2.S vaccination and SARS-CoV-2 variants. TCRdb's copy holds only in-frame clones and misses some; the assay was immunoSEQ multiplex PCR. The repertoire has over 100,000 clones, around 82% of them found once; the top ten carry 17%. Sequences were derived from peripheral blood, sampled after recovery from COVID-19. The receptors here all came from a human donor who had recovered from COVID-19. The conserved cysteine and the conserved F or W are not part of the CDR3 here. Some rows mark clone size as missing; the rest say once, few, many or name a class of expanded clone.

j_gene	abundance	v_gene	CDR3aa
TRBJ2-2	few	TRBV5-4	ASSPDGPWNTGELF
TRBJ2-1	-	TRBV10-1	ASSRTGDTYNEQF
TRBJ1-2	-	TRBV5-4	ASSLEGGYT
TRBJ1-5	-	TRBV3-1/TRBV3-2	ASSQGRGDQPQH
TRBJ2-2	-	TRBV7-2	ASSAGQGFTGELF
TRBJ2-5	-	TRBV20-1	SASLSGGAEETQY
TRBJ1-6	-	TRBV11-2	ASSLSGELYSPLH
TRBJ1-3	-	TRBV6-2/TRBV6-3	ASSRDRRSGNTIY
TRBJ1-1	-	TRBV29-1	SVEDQSLNTEAF
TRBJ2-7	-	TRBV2	ASSKGVYEQY
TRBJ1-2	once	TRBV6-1	ASNDRGLNYGYT
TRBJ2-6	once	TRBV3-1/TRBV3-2	ASSFGWAAGANVLT
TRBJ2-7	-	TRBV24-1	ATSDSGPDTYEQY
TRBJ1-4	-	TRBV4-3	ASSHQIDPFNEKLF
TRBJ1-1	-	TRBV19	ASLGRRNTEAF
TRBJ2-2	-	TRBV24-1	ATSLGVANTGELF
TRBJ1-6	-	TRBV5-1	ASSLEGGRDSPLH
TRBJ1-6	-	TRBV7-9	ASSFGQRNSPLH
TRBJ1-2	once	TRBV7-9	ASSSDRPEVARYGYT
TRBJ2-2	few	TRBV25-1	ASSDPTGQGQNTGELF
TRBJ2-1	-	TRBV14	ASSSGQGRNNEQF
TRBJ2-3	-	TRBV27	ASRRAGGPTDTQY
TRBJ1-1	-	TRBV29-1	SVVPRVGYGADTEAF
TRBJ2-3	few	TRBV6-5	ASSMSGVTDTQY
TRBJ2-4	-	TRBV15	ATSRGQGDGGAKNIQY
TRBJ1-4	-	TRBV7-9	ASSLASTNEKLF
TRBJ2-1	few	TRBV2	ATRPGGSYNEQF
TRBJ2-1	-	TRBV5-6	ASSLTRLGSEQF
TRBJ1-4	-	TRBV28	ASSGLGRAGEKLF
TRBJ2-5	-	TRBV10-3	AISVGLAGGPGETQY
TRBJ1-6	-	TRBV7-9	ASGPQSSSPLH
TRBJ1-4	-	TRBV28	ASSGGGVYEKLF
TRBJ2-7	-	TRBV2	ASRDWAGGPYEQY
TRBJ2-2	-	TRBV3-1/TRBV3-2	ASSQRETGELF
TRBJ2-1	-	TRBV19	ASSILGMDEQF
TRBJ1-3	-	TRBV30	AWTTGASGNTIY
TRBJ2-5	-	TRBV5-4	ASSTGTGQGETQY
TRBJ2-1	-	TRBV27	ASTVGYEQF
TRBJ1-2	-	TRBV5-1	ASSLGLPTGTGYT
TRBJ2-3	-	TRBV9	ASRPAGDFTDTQY
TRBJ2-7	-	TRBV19	ASSTGTGGVFEQY
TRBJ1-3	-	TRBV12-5	ASGTGNTIY